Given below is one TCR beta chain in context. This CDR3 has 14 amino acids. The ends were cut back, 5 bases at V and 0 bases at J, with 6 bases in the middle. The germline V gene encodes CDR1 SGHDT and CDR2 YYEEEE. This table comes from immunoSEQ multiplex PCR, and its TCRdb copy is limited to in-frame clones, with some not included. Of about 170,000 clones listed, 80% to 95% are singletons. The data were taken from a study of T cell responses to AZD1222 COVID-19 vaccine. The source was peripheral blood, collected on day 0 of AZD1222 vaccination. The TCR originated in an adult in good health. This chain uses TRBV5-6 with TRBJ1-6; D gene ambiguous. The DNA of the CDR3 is TGTGCCAGCAGACCTGGCTCCTATAATTCACCCCTCCACTTT. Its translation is CASRPGSYNSPLHF.